One and the same sample provided the 21 T cell receptor beta chains below, sequenced in a study of T cell responses to AZD1222 COVID-19 vaccine. Libraries were prepared by immunoSEQ multiplex PCR; TCRdb keeps only in-frame clonotypes and omits some of them. The sample consists of about 110,000 clones, around nine tenths of them appearing once. This material consisted of peripheral blood, taken on day 0 of AZD1222 vaccination. Every receptor here comes from an adult in good health.

The rearrangement joins TRBV5-1 to TRBJ1-6, with a weak D call TRBD1 (5 bases). Germline values: CDR1 SGHRS, CDR2 YFSETQ. The CDR3 totals 14 residues. Trimming pared 3 bases from V and 5 bases from J, leaving 9 bases between. In nucleotides, the CDR3 is TGCGCCAGCAGCTCGACAGATAATAATTCACCCCTCCACTTT. Translated: CASSSTDNNSPLHF.

The V and J genes are TRBV9 and TRBJ1-4; TRBD1 matches 8 bases. Germline lookup yields CDR1 SGDLS and CDR2 YYNGEE. CDR3 length: 17 residues. V trimming: 1 base; J trimming: 3 bases; junction bases outside the gene matches: 8. The CDR3 DNA reads TGTGCCAGCAGCGTATCGACAGGGGCGCAACCTAATGAAAAACTGTTTTTT. This translates into CASSVSTGAQPNEKLFF.

V is TRBV4-2 and J is TRBJ1-3; a possible D gene is TRBD1 (5 bases). The V gene's germline CDR1 is LGHNA and CDR2 YNFKEQ. The V end was cut by 1 base, the J end by 7 bases, with 11 bases between. The CDR3 sequence is 14 residues long. CDR3 region: CASSQAQRGNTIYF. In DNA, the CDR3 is TGTGCCAGCAGCCAAGCTCAAAGGGGCAACACCATATATTTT.

The chain uses TRBV29-1 and TRBJ2-5, with 8 bases identical to TRBD1. With V trimmed by 7 bases and J by 3 bases, 7 bases remained unmatched. Looked up from germline, CDR1 is SQVTM and CDR2 is ANQGSEA. CDR3 length equals 13 residues. For the CDR3, the DNA is TGCAGCGCTACGGTGACAGGGGAAGAGACCCAGTACTTC. It yields the protein CSATVTGEETQYF.

Points on this clone: Other DNA sequences in the sample encode the same CDR3. The rearrangement links TRBV5-6 to TRBJ1-1; 9 nucleotides line up with TRBD1. The trim removed 1 base at V and 5 bases at J, leaving 9 bases unmatched. The CDR3 covers 16 residues. Germline lookup yields CDR1 SGHDT and CDR2 YYEEEE. Here the CDR3 reads CASSLSPGQGRTEAFF. The CDR3 DNA sequence: TGTGCCAGCAGCTTGAGCCCGGGACAGGGAAGAACTGAAGCTTTCTTT. The entire variable domain, with the rest obtained from reference TRBV5-6 and TRBJ1-1, is as follows: DAGVTQSPTHLIKTRGQQVTLRCSPKSGHDTVSWYQQALGQGPQFIFQYYEEEERQRGNFPDRFSGHQFPNYSSELNVNALLLGDSALYLCASSLSPGQGRTEAFFGQGTRLTVV.

This clone was counted only a few times. The chain combines TRBV6-2 or TRBV6-3 with TRBJ1-5; D gene uncertain. Germline values: CDR1 MNHEY, CDR2 SVGEGT. The CDR3 contains 16 residues. V lost 2 bases and J lost 2, with 13 bases in between. The CDR3 nucleotides read TGTGCCAGCAGTTACCCAATGCGGAGAGGCAATCAGCCCCAGCATTTT. Residues: CASSYPMRRGNQPQHF.

The V gene is TRBV5-6, the J gene TRBJ2-5; D possibly corresponds to TRBD1 (5 bases). This CDR3 region has 13 residues. Germline CDR1 SGHDT, CDR2 YYEEEE. Between the trimmed V and J ends, which lost 2 bases and 4 bases, there was a span of 9 bases. Written as DNA, the CDR3 is TGTGCCAGCAGCTTTGGGGCCTCAGAGACCCAGTACTTC. Translated: CASSFGASETQYF.

This clone was observed a few times. The chain joins TRBV2 to TRBJ2-7; D is uncertain. V was clipped by 2 bases and J by 13 bases, with 18 bases between them. CDR1 is SNHLY and CDR2 is FYNNEI in the germline V gene. CDR3 length: 13 amino acids. The CDR3 DNA follows: TGTGCCAGCAGTGAACAAGAGGACCGGCCGACATACTTC. Amino acid sequence: CASSEQEDRPTYF.

The chain has TRBV19 and TRBJ2-7, with TRBD1 identical over 7 bases. The CDR3 is made up of 13 amino acids. Germline values: CDR1 LNHDA, CDR2 SQIVND (reference sequence). J gave up 3 bases and V 5 bases, and 4 bases lay outside the gene matches. CDR3 region: CASSGQAVYEQYF. For the CDR3, the DNA is TGTGCCAGTAGTGGACAGGCTGTCTACGAGCAGTACTTC.

The J gene is TRBJ1-1, the V gene TRBV6-4; 8 bases are a match to TRBD1. The CDR3 extends over 14 amino acids. Germline V CDR1 and CDR2: MRHNA, SNTAGT. V dropped 6 bases and J dropped 7; count of bases not matched to a gene: 10. The chain's CDR3 is CASSQTGDNGEAFF. The CDR3 DNA reads as TGTGCCAGCAGCCAGACAGGGGATAACGGTGAAGCTTTCTTT.

The chain is built from TRBV3-1 (or the pseudogene TRBV3-2) and TRBJ1-5; D is possibly TRBD1 (5 bases). Germline V gene lookup returns CDR1 LGHDT and CDR2 YNNKEL (reference sequence). The CDR3 consists of 15 residues. Between the trimmed V and J ends, which lost 0 bases and 3 bases, there was a span of 9 bases. The CDR3 DNA reads as TGTGCCAGCAGCCAAGATCGGGGGAACAATCAGCCCCAGCATTTT. The encoded protein is CASSQDRGNNQPQHF.

This clone was seen once. The chain carries TRBV28 and TRBJ2-7; 12 nucleotides line up with TRBD1. Germline values: CDR1 MDHEN, CDR2 SYDVKM. This CDR3 is 17 amino acids long. V lost 4 bases, J lost 2 bases, and 9 bases stayed unmatched. CDR3 amino acids: CASSSPPGQGAAYEQYF. The CDR3 coding sequence is TGTGCCAGCAGTTCCCCGCCGGGACAGGGGGCGGCCTACGAGCAGTACTTC.

This chain links TRBV2 with TRBJ1-2, with a weak D call TRBD1 (5 bases). The CDR3 has 14 amino acids. The V gene lost 0 bases and the J gene lost 5 bases, with 10 bases spanning the gap. Germline assignment: CDR1 SNHLY and CDR2 FYNNEI. The CDR3 reads CASSEAIRGYGYTF. As DNA, the CDR3 is TGTGCCAGCAGTGAAGCCATTCGGGGGTATGGCTACACCTTC.

The V and J genes are TRBV7-2 and TRBJ2-1, with TRBD2 matching 9 bases. This CDR3 has 16 residues. The junction had 21 bases not matched to a gene; V was cut back by 11 bases and J by 10 bases. CDR1 is SGHTA and CDR2 is FQGNSA in the germline V gene. The CDR3 protein is CAASVGGRAGWGEQFF. In DNA form, the CDR3 reads TGTGCCGCATCGGTAGGCGGGAGGGCCGGCTGGGGGGAGCAGTTCTTC.

The chain carries TRBV28 and TRBJ1-3, with D possibly being TRBD1 (6 bases). V shed 10 bases and J shed 0 bases, with 16 bases lying between them. Per the germline V gene, CDR1 is MDHEN and CDR2 is SYDVKM. This CDR3 has 15 amino acids. This CDR3 is CATWGGPSSGNTIYF. The CDR3 DNA reads as TGTGCCACCTGGGGGGGCCCTAGCTCTGGAAACACCATATATTTT.

CDR3 region: CASSGTRGQASYGYTF. The DNA of the CDR3 is TGTGCCAGCAGTGGGACTCGCGGACAGGCCTCCTATGGCTACACCTTC. This chain links TRBV6-1 with TRBJ1-2, with TRBD1 matching over 7 bases. This CDR3 spans 16 amino acids. Per germline, CDR1 MNHNS and CDR2 SASEGT. Trimming cost V 4 bases and J 4 bases; bases outside gene matches: 12.

This chain uses TRBV18 with TRBJ2-2; D is unresolved. The germline V gene has CDR1 KGHSH and CDR2 LQKENI. The CDR3 consists of 14 residues. V shed 0 bases and J shed 5 bases, with 7 bases lying between them. CDR3: CASSPPRATGELFF. DNA for the CDR3: TGTGCCAGCTCACCACCCCGGGCTACCGGGGAGCTGTTTTTT.

This chain uses TRBV9 with TRBJ2-7; a possible D gene is TRBD2 (5 bases). Trimming shortened V by 2 bases and J by 0 bases, and 9 bases separated the two germline ends. CDR3 size: 14 residues. Germline V gives CDR1 SGDLS, CDR2 YYNGEE. Written as DNA, the CDR3 is TGTGCCAGCAGCGTCCGGGGAGACTCCTACGAGCAGTACTTC. This sequence encodes CASSVRGDSYEQYF.

This sequence joins TRBV5-1 and TRBJ1-1; 7 nucleotides match TRBD1. CDR1 is SGHRS and CDR2 is YFSETQ in the germline V gene. The CDR3 runs to 15 residues. J was trimmed by 0 bases and V by 4 bases; bases with no gene match: 6. CDR3: CASSPRTGLNTEAFF. The CDR3 DNA sequence: TGCGCCAGCAGCCCACGGACAGGCCTGAACACTGAAGCTTTCTTT. The full variable domain, with the rest looked up from reference TRBV5-1 and TRBJ1-1, is KAGVTQTPRYLIKTRGQQVTLSCSPISGHRSVSWYQQTPGQGLQFLFEYFSETQRNKGNFPGRFSGRQFSNSRSEMNVSTLELGDSALYLCASSPRTGLNTEAFFGQGTRLTVV.

The chain combines TRBV28 with TRBJ1-2; D is unresolved. Trimming removed 7 bases at V and 14 bases at J, with 26 bases between. CDR3 length: 14 amino acids. Germline CDR1 is MDHEN and CDR2 is SYDVKM. CDR3 region: CASTHPAGATSGTF. In DNA, the CDR3 is TGTGCCAGCACCCACCCGGCAGGCGCTACCTCTGGAACCTTC.

The J gene is TRBJ1-6, the V gene TRBV6-4; D remains ambiguous. V lost 7 bases and J 0 bases, leaving 10 bases between the germline ends. Germline V gene sequence: CDR1 MRHNA, CDR2 SNTAGT. This CDR3 is built from 15 residues. CDR3 sequence: CASTPQSSYNSPLHF. CDR3 DNA sequence: TGTGCCAGCACCCCCCAGAGCTCCTATAATTCACCCCTCCACTTT.